This record looks at one T cell receptor beta chain sequence and its context. Its antigen is still unknown. A much larger clone differs by one base, so this may be a read error. The instrument was an Illumina MiSeq. Profiling of the peripheral T cell repertoire targeted human TCRbeta genes. The paper's processing steps were these. To account for variability over time, differences in clonotype abundance were tested using beta-binomial modelling. Expanded clonotypes were checked against the ImmuneCODE reference database of SARS-CoV-2-associated TCRs and mapped to regions of the viral genome. Additional repertoire analyses were carried out for TRBV gene usage, CDR3 length, CDR3 amino acid overlap between time points, clonotype abundance distributions and Jaccard similarity. Starting from the raw public reads, TCRdb applied fastp trimming at Q25, assembled clones with MiXCR and retained in-frame beta chains. CDR3 protein duplicates are merged, each entry listing the most common genes and DNA. None of the V and J calls come from the authors' own analysis; TCRdb made them. This sample gives roughly 230,000 distinct CDR3 sequences in total; more than 25% of them show up just once. Under 7.5% of the sample comes from the top ten.

This specimen belongs to a study of kidney transplant recipient with SARS-CoV-2 infection (dated by TCRdb to the early 2020s). The time point label corresponds to: pre-pandemic baseline sample and day 111 after first positive SARS-CoV-2 test. The germline V gene (reference sequence) yields PRHDT for CDR1 and FYEKMQ for CDR2. The CDR3 holds 12 amino acids from the cysteine to the phenylalanine. The read is trimmed to its CDR3 DNA, 36 bases read in frame from base 1. This chain is built from TRBV13 and TRBJ2-5; the D gene assignment is perhaps TRBD1 or TRBD2, with each matching 5 bases. The sample consisted of a blood sample, taken at baseline and around day 110 from a kidney transplant recipient. This clonotype was sampled from a young adult male patient who had COVID-19 and was a kidney transplant recipient. Following a transplant, a fraction of the T cells may be traceable to the graft donor. The CDR3 protein is CASSSIGETQCF. The DNA reads as follows: TGTGCCAGCAGCTCCATAGGGGAGACCCAGTGCTTC.